This T cell receptor beta chain was obtained from a study of human T cells and chemical hapten exposure. The CDR3 loop spans 14 amino acids. One entry per CDR3 protein results from TCRdb running MiXCR on the RACE reads. In the table there are 50,000 to 75,000 distinct CDR3 sequences, approximately 11% of which are singletons. Specified time point: patch test 3, about 24 weeks after DPC sensitization. Treatment of the sample: therapeutic diphenylcyclopropenone sensitization with weekly scalp DPC. This clonotype was sampled from a woman in her thirties with alopecia areata. Some clones in this sample may be carry-over from other donors' samples. The starting material was whole blood, obtained in connection with sensitization to the hapten diphenylcyclopropenone (DPC). The chain joins TRBV21-1 to TRBJ1-5. TRBV21-1 corresponds to a pseudogene. The chain's CDR3 is CASSKGEGSQPQHF. DNA for the CDR3: TGTGCCAGCAGCAAAGGGGAAGGGAGTCAGCCCCAGCATTTT.